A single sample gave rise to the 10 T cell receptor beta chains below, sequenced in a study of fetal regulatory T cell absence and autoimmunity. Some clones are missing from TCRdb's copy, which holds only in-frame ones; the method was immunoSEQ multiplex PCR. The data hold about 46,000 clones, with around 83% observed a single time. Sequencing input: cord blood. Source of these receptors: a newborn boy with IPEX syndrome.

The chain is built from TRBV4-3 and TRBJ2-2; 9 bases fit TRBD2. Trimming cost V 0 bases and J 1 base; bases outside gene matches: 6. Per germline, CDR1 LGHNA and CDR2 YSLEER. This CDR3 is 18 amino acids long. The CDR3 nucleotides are TGCGCCAGCAGCCAAGATATAATAGCGGGGGTGAACACCGGGGAGCTGTTTTTT. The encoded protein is CASSQDIIAGVNTGELFF.

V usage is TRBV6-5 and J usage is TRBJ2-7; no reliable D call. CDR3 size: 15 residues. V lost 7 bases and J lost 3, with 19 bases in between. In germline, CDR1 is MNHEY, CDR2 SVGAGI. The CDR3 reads CASKAGPEAFYEQYF. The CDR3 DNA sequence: TGTGCCAGCAAAGCCGGTCCAGAAGCCTTCTACGAGCAGTACTTC.

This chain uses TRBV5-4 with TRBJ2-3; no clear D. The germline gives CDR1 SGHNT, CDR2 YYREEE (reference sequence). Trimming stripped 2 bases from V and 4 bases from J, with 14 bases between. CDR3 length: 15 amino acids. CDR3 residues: CASSFVQEWADTQYF. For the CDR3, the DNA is TGTGCCAGCAGCTTCGTTCAAGAATGGGCAGATACGCAGTATTTT. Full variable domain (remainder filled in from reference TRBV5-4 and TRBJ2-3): ETGVTQSPTHLIKTRGQQVTLRCSSQSGHNTVSWYQQALGQGPQFIFQYYREEENGRGNFPPRFSGLQFPNYSSELNVNALELDDSALYLCASSFVQEWADTQYFGPGTRLTVL.

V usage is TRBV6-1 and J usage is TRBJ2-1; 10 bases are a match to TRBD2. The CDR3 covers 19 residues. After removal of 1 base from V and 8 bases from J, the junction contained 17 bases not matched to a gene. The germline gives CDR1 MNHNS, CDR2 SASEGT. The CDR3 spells CASSEVIDSAGGPKDEQFF. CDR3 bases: TGTGCCAGCAGTGAAGTTATTGACTCAGCGGGGGGGCCCAAGGATGAGCAGTTCTTC.

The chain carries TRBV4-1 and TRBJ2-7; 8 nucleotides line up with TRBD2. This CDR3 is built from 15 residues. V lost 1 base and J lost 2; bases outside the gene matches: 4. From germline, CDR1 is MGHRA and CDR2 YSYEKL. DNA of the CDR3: TGCGCCAGCAGCCAAGGCGGGAGGACTACCTACGAGCAGTACTTC. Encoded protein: CASSQGGRTTYEQYF.

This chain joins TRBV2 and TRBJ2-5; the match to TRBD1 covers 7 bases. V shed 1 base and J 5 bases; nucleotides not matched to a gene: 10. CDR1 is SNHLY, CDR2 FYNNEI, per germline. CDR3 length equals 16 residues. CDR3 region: CASSEENQGESETQYF. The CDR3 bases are TGTGCCAGCAGTGAAGAAAATCAGGGGGAGTCTGAGACCCAGTACTTC.

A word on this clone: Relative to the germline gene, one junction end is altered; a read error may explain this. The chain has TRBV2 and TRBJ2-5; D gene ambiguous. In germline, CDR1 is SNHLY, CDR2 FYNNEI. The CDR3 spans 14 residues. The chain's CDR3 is CASSEPVYQGTQYF. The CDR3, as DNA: TGTGCCAGCAGTGAACCGGTGTACCAAGGGACCCAGTACTTC.

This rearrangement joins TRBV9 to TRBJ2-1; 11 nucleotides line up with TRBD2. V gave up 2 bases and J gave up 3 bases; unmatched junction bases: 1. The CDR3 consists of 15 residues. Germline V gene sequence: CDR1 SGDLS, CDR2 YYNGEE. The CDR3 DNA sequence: TGTGCCAGCAGCGTGGGGACTAGCGGCTACAATGAGCAGTTCTTC. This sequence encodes CASSVGTSGYNEQFF.

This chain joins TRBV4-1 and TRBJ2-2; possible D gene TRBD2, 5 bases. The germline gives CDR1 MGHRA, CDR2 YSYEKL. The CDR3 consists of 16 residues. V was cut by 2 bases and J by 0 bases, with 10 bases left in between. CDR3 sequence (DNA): TGCGCCAGCAGCCAAACGGGGAACGCGAACACCGGGGAGCTGTTTTTT. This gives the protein CASSQTGNANTGELFF.

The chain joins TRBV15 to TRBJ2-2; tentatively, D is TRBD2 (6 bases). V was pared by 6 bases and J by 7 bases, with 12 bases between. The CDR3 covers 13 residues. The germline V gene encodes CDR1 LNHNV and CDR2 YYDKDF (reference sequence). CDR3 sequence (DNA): TGTGCCACCAGAGTGGGGGGTAGCGGGGAGCTGTTTTTT. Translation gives CATRVGGSGELFF.